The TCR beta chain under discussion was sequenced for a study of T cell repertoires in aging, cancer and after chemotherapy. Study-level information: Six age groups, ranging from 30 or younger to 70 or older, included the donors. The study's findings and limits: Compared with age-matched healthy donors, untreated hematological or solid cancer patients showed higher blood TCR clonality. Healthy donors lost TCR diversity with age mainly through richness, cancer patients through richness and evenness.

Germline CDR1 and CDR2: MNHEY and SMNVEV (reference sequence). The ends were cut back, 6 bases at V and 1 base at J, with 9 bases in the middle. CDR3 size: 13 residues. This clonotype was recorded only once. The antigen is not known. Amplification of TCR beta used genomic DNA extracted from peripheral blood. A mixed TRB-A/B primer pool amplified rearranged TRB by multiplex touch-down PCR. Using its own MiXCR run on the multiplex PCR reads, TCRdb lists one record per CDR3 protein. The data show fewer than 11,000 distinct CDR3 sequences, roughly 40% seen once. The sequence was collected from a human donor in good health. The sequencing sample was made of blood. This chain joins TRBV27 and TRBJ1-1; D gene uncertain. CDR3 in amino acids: CASRSGPNTEAFF. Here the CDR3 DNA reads TGTGCCAGCAGATCAGGCCCGAACACTGAAGCTTTCTTT.